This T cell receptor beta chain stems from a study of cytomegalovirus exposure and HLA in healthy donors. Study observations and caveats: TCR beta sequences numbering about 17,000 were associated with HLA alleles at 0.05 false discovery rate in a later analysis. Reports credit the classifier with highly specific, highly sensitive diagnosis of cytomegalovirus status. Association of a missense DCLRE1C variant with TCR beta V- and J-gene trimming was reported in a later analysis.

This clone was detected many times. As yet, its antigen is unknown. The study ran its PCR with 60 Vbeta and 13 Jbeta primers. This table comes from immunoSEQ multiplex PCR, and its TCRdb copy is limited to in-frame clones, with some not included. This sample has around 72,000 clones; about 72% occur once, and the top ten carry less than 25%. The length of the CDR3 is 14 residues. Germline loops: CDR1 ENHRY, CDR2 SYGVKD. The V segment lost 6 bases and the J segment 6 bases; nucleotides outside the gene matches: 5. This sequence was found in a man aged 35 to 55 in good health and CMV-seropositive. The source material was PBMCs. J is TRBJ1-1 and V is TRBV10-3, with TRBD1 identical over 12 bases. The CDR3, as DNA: TGTGCCATCAGCGGGGACAGGGGGCGGGCTGAAGCTTTCTTT. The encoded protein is CAISGDRGRAEAFF.